Below are 22 T cell receptor beta chains sequenced from a single sample in a study of early T cells in non-severe SARS-CoV-2 infection. From the 5' RACE reads, TCRdb called clonotypes with MiXCR, one entry per CDR3 protein. Of 85,000 to 100,000 distinct CDR3 sequences in the sample, roughly 13% were seen once. The sequenced sample consisted of whole blood. Receptor source: an adult who was a healthcare worker with PCR-confirmed SARS-CoV-2 infection or an uninfected control (not recorded which).

V and J are TRBV4-1 and TRBJ2-1; TRBD2 agrees at 13 bases. J gave up 0 bases and V 1 base, and 3 bases lay outside the gene matches. CDR3 length: 18 amino acids. Germline loops: CDR1 MGHRA, CDR2 YSYEKL. The DNA of the CDR3 is TGCGCCAGCAGCCAAGGGGGACTAGCGGGGAGCTCCTACAATGAGCAGTTCTTC. Protein: CASSQGGLAGSSYNEQFF.

V gene TRBV21-1 combines with J gene TRBJ2-7. TRBV21-1 is a recognized pseudogene. The CDR3 length is 12 residues. The CDR3 DNA reads TGTGCCAGCTCCCCAGGTCGGTACGAGCAGTACTTC. Amino acid sequence: CASSPGRYEQYF.

At least ten counts were recorded for this clonotype. The chain uses TRBV6-6 and TRBJ2-1, with a tentative D call TRBD2 (6 bases). CDR3 length equals 14 residues. With 4 bases removed from V and 8 bases from J, the gap between germline ends came to 15 bases. Per the germline V gene, CDR1 is MNHNY and CDR2 is SVGAGI (reference sequence). Written as DNA, the CDR3 is TGTGCCAGCAGTTTAGGCGGGCGGAGGGATGAGCAGTTCTTC. Its protein is CASSLGGRRDEQFF.

This clonotype was counted a few times. This chain joins TRBV6-6 and TRBJ1-1; no firm D call. The CDR3 spans 13 residues. The V gene's germline CDR1 is MNHNY and CDR2 SVGAGI (reference sequence). The germline V and J ends were trimmed by 6 bases and 5 bases, with 13 bases remaining between them. The CDR3 loop reads CASRDGGYTEAFF. The CDR3 DNA is TGTGCCAGCAGAGATGGAGGGTATACTGAAGCTTTCTTT.

The V gene is TRBV20-1, the J gene TRBJ2-7; D may be TRBD1 (5 bases). There are 14 residues in the CDR3. Trimming pared 5 bases from V and 5 bases from J, leaving 19 bases between. From germline, CDR1 is DFQATT and CDR2 SNEGSKA (reference sequence). The CDR3 spells CSARRAGSTHEQYF. Written as DNA, the CDR3 is TGCAGTGCTCGACGAGCAGGGTCAACCCACGAGCAGTACTTC.

This chain links TRBV27 with TRBJ2-3; D gene unclear. Germline CDR1 is MNHEY and CDR2 is SMNVEV (reference sequence). Trimming took off 3 bases at V and 5 bases at J, with 9 bases between the two ends. The length of the CDR3 is 13 residues. The CDR3, as DNA: TGTGCCAGCAGTTTGACAAGGGTAGATACGCAGTATTTT. It is translated as CASSLTRVDTQYF.

This clonotype appeared many times. CDR3 in amino acids: CASSRGQIPSGANVLTF. DNA for the CDR3: TGCGCCAGCAGTAGGGGACAAATACCCTCTGGGGCCAACGTCCTGACTTTC. This rearrangement joins TRBV4-1 to TRBJ2-6, with TRBD1 as a possible D gene (6 bases). V lost 6 bases and J 0 bases, leaving 15 bases between the germline ends. Germline-derived CDR1 and CDR2 are MGHRA and YSYEKL. The CDR3 totals 17 residues.

The sample holds a few counts of this clonotype. The gene calls are TRBV7-2 and TRBJ2-3; D is unclear. Trimming took 3 bases from V and 10 from J, leaving 11 bases between them. CDR1 is SGHTA, CDR2 FQGNSA, per germline. This CDR3 is 12 amino acids long. CDR3 in amino acids: CASSFPWAAQYF. The CDR3 nucleotides read TGTGCCAGCAGCTTCCCGTGGGCGGCGCAGTATTTT.

The CDR3 is CASSPAGASTDTQYF. The CDR3 bases are TGTGCCAGCAGCCCGGCGGGGGCTAGCACAGATACGCAGTATTTT. The chain has TRBV7-2 and TRBJ2-3; perhaps TRBD2 as D (7 bases). Germline CDR1 SGHTA, CDR2 FQGNSA. V lost 5 bases and J lost 0, with 12 bases in between. CDR3 length: 15 residues.

A few counts support this clonotype. This chain connects TRBV20-1 to TRBJ2-2, with 8 bases matching TRBD1. Germline V gene data show CDR1 as DFQATT and CDR2 as SNEGSKA (reference sequence). The CDR3 consists of 16 residues. The trim removed 0 bases at V and 6 bases at J, leaving 9 bases unmatched. CDR3 loop: CSARDQGTGRAGELFF. The CDR3 DNA sequence: TGCAGTGCTAGAGACCAAGGGACAGGCCGGGCCGGGGAGCTGTTTTTT.

V usage is TRBV7-6 and J usage is TRBJ2-2, with a possible D match to TRBD1 (6 bases). The CDR3 has 16 residues. Trimming stripped 7 bases from V and 1 base from J, with 16 bases between. CDR1 is SGHVS, CDR2 FNYEAQ, per germline. CDR3 nucleotide sequence: TGTGCCAGCACCCTCAGGGGCAGGGAGAACACCGGGGAGCTGTTTTTT. This encodes CASTLRGRENTGELFF.

This clonotype was picked up many times. The rearrangement links TRBV29-1 to TRBJ2-1; no reliable D call. Germline values: CDR1 SQVTM, CDR2 ANQGSEA. Trimming stripped 7 bases from V and 1 base from J, with 5 bases between. This CDR3 spans 11 amino acids. In DNA, the CDR3 is TGCAGCGCCATTTCCTACAATGAGCAGTTCTTC. Translated, it gives CSAISYNEQFF.

The rearrangement uses TRBV4-1 and TRBJ1-1, with D possibly being TRBD1 (5 bases). Germline values: CDR1 MGHRA, CDR2 YSYEKL. The CDR3 sequence is 15 residues long. Trimming cost V 3 bases and J 0 bases, with 11 bases left between them. This chain's CDR3 is CASSHGGGVNTEAFF. In DNA form, the CDR3 reads TGCGCCAGCAGCCATGGAGGAGGGGTGAACACTGAAGCTTTCTTT.

The table lists this clonotype with many counts. The chain has TRBV11-3 and TRBJ1-1; unclear D gene. The ends were cut back, 1 base at V and 2 bases at J, with 14 bases in the middle. CDR3 length: 16 amino acids. Germline V lookup: CDR1 SGHNT, CDR2 YENEEA. The CDR3 bases are TGTGCCAGCAGCTTAGGGGGTGGCACCTTTAACACTGAAGCTTTCTTT. Protein product: CASSLGGGTFNTEAFF. Based on the CDR3 plus reference TRBV11-3 and TRBJ1-1, the full variable domain is EAGVVQSPRYKIIEKKQPVAFWCNPISGHNTLYWYLQNLGQGPELLIRYENEEAVDDSQLPKDRFSAERLKGVDSTLKIQPAELGDSAVYLCASSLGGGTFNTEAFFGQGTRLTVV.

In this sample, this clonotype turned up many times. The chain recombines TRBV20-1 with TRBJ1-1; TRBD1 agrees at 8 bases. The CDR3 has 17 amino acids. After removal of 0 bases from V and 5 bases from J, the junction contained 14 bases not matched to a gene. Germline V CDR1 and CDR2: DFQATT, SNEGSKA (reference sequence). The CDR3 nucleotides read TGCAGTGCTAGAGATCCGGGGGCAAACAGGGGGTCTACTGAAGCTTTCTTT. Translation: CSARDPGANRGSTEAFF.

The rearrangement uses TRBV2 and TRBJ1-6, with TRBD1 matching over 7 bases. Trimming removed 10 bases from V and 7 bases from J; junction bases left unmatched: 13. The CDR3 consists of 15 residues. CDR1 and CDR2 (germline): SNHLY, FYNNEI. In DNA form, the CDR3 reads TGTGCCAACCGTCCACTTGACAGGGCGAATTCACCCCTCCACTTT. It yields the protein CANRPLDRANSPLHF.

This clonotype was counted only a few times. This chain uses TRBV11-2 with TRBJ2-1; 8 bases fit TRBD2. CDR1 is SGHAT, CDR2 FQNNGV, per germline. The junction had 8 bases not matched to a gene; V was cut back by 6 bases and J by 1 base. The CDR3 covers 16 residues. CDR3 DNA sequence: TGTGCCAGCAGTCACATAGCGGGGATATCCTACAATGAGCAGTTCTTC. Translating gives CASSHIAGISYNEQFF.

V is TRBV28 and J is TRBJ1-4; 8 bases map to TRBD1. The CDR3 spans 11 residues. V lost 7 bases to trimming and J lost 10 bases; unmatched junction nucleotides: 2. The germline V gene encodes CDR1 MDHEN and CDR2 SYDVKM. The CDR3 sequence: CASTQGGKLFF. The CDR3 DNA reads as TGTGCCAGCACACAGGGGGGAAAACTGTTTTTT.

A word on this clonotype: This may come from a read error, since a much larger clone is one base off. The V gene is TRBV28, the J gene TRBJ2-3, with D perhaps matching TRBD1 (5 bases). The CDR3 spans 12 residues. CDR1 MDHEN and CDR2 SYDVKM come from the germline V gene. Between the trimmed V and J ends, which lost 11 bases and 2 bases, there was a span of 11 bases. Here the CDR3 DNA reads TGTGCCTGGGGCAAATACACAGATACGCAGTATTTT. Residues: CAWGKYTDTQYF.

V is TRBV29-1 and J is TRBJ1-1; possible D gene TRBD1, 5 bases. The CDR3 has 13 residues. In germline, CDR1 is SQVTM, CDR2 ANQGSEA. V lost 8 bases and J lost 10, with 23 bases in between. The CDR3 DNA is TGCAGCTTTAACTCCGGGGGGAGGAGTGGAGCTTTCTTT. It is translated as CSFNSGGRSGAFF.

The table lists this clonotype with many counts. The rearrangement links TRBV4-3 to TRBJ2-3; D not certain. V lost 0 bases, J lost 2 bases, and 6 bases lay in between. CDR3 length: 14 amino acids. The germline V gene encodes CDR1 LGHNA and CDR2 YSLEER. This chain's CDR3 is CASSQDLVTDTQYF. CDR3 in DNA: TGCGCCAGCAGCCAAGACCTCGTCACAGATACGCAGTATTTT.

This clonotype was counted many times. J is TRBJ1-2 and V is TRBV29-1, with TRBD1 matching 7 bases. This CDR3 contains 14 residues. V shed 0 bases and J 2 bases; nucleotides not matched to a gene: 3. Per germline, CDR1 SQVTM and CDR2 ANQGSEA. CDR3 region: CSVEDRGQNYGYTF. CDR3 bases: TGCAGCGTTGAAGATCGGGGACAGAACTATGGCTACACCTTC.